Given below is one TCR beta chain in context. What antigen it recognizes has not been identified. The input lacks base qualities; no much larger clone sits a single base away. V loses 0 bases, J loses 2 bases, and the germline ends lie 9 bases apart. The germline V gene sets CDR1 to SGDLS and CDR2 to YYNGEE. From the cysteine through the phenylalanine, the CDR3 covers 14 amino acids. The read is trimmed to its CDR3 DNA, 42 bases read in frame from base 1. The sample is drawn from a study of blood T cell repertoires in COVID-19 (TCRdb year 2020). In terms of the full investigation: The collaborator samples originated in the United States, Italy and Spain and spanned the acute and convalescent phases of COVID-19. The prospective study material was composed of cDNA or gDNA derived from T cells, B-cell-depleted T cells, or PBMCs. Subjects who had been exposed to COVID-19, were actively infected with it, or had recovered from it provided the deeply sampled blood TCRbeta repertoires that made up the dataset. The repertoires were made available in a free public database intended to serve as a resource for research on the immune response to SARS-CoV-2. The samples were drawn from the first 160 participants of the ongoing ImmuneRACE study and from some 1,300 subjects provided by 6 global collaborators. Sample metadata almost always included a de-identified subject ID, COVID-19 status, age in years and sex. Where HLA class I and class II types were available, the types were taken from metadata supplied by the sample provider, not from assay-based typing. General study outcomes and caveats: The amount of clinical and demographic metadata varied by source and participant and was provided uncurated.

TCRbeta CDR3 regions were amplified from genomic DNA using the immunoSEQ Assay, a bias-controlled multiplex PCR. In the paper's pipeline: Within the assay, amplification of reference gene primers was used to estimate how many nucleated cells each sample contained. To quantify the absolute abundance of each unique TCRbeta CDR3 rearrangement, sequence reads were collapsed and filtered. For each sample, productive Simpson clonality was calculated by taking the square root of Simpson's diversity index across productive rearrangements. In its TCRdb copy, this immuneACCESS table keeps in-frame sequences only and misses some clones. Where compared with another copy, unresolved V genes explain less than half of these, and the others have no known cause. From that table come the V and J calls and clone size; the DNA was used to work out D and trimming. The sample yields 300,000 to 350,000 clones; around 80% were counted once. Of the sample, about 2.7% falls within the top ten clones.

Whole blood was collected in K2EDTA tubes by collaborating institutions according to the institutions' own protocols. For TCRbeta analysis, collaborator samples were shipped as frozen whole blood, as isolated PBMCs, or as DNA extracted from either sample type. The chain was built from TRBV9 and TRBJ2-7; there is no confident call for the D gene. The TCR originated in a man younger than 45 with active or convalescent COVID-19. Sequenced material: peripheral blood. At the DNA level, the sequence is TGTGCCAGCAGCGTAGATGGCTCCCCCTACGAGCAGTACTTC. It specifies CASSVDGSPYEQYF.